These 17 T cell receptor beta chains originate from one sample sequenced in a study of technical replicates of blood from several donors (dated by TCRdb to the late 2010s). The library relied on the immunoSEQ multiplex PCR assay. Imported from immuneACCESS, the table was reduced by TCRdb to in-frame sequences with V and J called. These copies leave out some clones; in studies compared against another copy, an unresolved V gene accounts for under half, and the cause of the remainder is not known. Here the sample has approximately 13,000 clones; roughly four fifths occur a single time. The leading ten clones occupy around 12% of the sample. Material for sequencing was PBMCs. These receptors were collected from a human donor in good health.

The rearrangement uses TRBV28 and TRBJ2-5, with D possibly being TRBD1 (7 bases). CDR3 length: 13 residues. Germline V gene sequence: CDR1 MDHEN, CDR2 SYDVKM. V gave up 7 bases and J gave up 1 base, with 10 bases separating them. The CDR3 is CASTQGGQETQYF. CDR3 DNA: TGTGCCAGCACCCAGGGGGGCCAAGAGACCCAGTACTTC.

The chain employs TRBV28 and TRBJ2-7, with 7 bases that match TRBD2. Germline V lookup: CDR1 MDHEN, CDR2 SYDVKM. J gave up 3 bases and V 3 bases, and 8 bases lay outside the gene matches. CDR3 length: 15 amino acids. This CDR3 reads CASSFRRESLYEQYF. The CDR3 bases are TGTGCCAGCAGTTTTAGGCGGGAGTCCCTCTACGAGCAGTACTTC.

J is TRBJ2-7 and V is TRBV6-1; 8 bases fit TRBD1. Germline CDR1 and CDR2: MNHNS and SASEGT. The trim removed 7 bases at V and 2 bases at J, leaving 10 bases unmatched. The CDR3 covers 15 residues. CDR3 DNA sequence: TGTGCCAGCAACGAGGGGCAGGGGGCCCCCTACGAGCAGTACTTC. This sequence encodes CASNEGQGAPYEQYF.

The CDR3 spells CASSPGEIGADTQYF. The CDR3 coding sequence is TGTGCCAGCAGCCCCGGGGAGATTGGGGCAGATACGCAGTATTTT. This rearrangement joins TRBV9 to TRBJ2-3; maybe TRBD2 (5 bases). Germline V gives CDR1 SGDLS, CDR2 YYNGEE. The CDR3 has 15 residues. V gave up 4 bases and J gave up 4 bases, with 16 bases separating them.

The CDR3 sequence: CASSLRRDGAEAFF. The CDR3 bases are TGTGCCAGCAGTCTAAGGAGGGACGGCGCTGAAGCTTTCTTT. The chain employs TRBV7-8 and TRBJ1-1; a possible D gene is TRBD1 (5 bases). V dropped 6 bases and J dropped 6 bases, with 17 bases sitting between them. The germline V gene has CDR1 SGHVS and CDR2 FQNEAQ. CDR3 size: 14 residues. Complete variable domain (other parts from reference TRBV7-8 and TRBJ1-1): GAGVSQSPRYKVAKRGQDVALRCDPISGHVSLFWYQQALGQGPEFLTYFQNEAQLDKSGLPSDRFFAERPEGSVSTLKIQRTQQEDSAVYLCASSLRRDGAEAFFGQGTRLTVV.

The sample holds a few counts of this clone. The rearrangement links TRBV14 to TRBJ1-1; 8 positions agree with TRBD1. Looked up from germline, CDR1 is SGHDN and CDR2 is FVKESK. J gave up 7 bases and V 4 bases, and 5 bases lay outside the gene matches. This CDR3 has 13 amino acids. The CDR3 nucleotides read TGTGCCAGCAGCCTCCGGACAGGGATTGAAGCTTTCTTT. As protein: CASSLRTGIEAFF.

This chain connects TRBV9 to TRBJ2-3; 8 bases agree with TRBD2. J lost 4 bases, V lost 0 bases, and 7 bases had no gene match. The germline gives CDR1 SGDLS, CDR2 YYNGEE. The CDR3 is 16 residues long. The CDR3 here is CASSVDPGGRADTQYF. The CDR3 DNA sequence: TGTGCCAGCAGCGTAGATCCGGGAGGGCGTGCAGATACGCAGTATTTT. The full variable domain, completed using reference TRBV9 and TRBJ2-3, is DSGVTQTPKHLITATGQRVTLRCSPRSGDLSVYWYQQSLDQGLQFLIQYYNGEERAKGNILERFSAQQFPDLHSELNLSSLELGDSALYFCASSVDPGGRADTQYFGPGTRLTVL.

The DNA for the CDR3 is TGTGCCAGCTCACCGAAACATGGGACTAGCGGCTACAATGAGCAGTTCTTC. Protein: CASSPKHGTSGYNEQFF. The J gene is TRBJ2-1, the V gene TRBV18; 11 positions agree with TRBD2. CDR3 length equals 17 residues. J gave up 3 bases and V 3 bases, and 7 bases lay outside the gene matches. CDR1 KGHSH and CDR2 LQKENI come from the germline V gene.

This sequence joins TRBV19 and TRBJ1-1; 8 nucleotides agree with TRBD1. After removal of 4 bases from V and 1 base from J, the junction contained 5 bases not matched to a gene. Germline CDR1 reads LNHDA; CDR2 reads SQIVND (reference sequence). The CDR3 contains 15 residues. The CDR3 spells CASSSTGGRNTEAFF. CDR3 coding DNA: TGTGCCAGTAGTAGTACAGGGGGAAGGAACACTGAAGCTTTCTTT.

In its sample, this clone was seen a few times. The chain employs TRBV19 and TRBJ2-7; 11 nucleotides match TRBD2. The trim removed 5 bases at V and 4 bases at J, leaving 10 bases unmatched. CDR1 is LNHDA and CDR2 is SQIVND in the germline V gene (reference sequence). This CDR3 contains 16 residues. The CDR3 sequence: CASSDPGTSGTYEQYF. The CDR3 bases are TGTGCCAGTAGTGACCCCGGGACTAGCGGAACATACGAGCAGTACTTC.

This clone has only one observation. The V gene is TRBV7-6, the J gene TRBJ2-7, with TRBD1 matching 8 bases. Per germline, CDR1 SGHVS and CDR2 FNYEAQ. The CDR3 totals 17 residues. Losses at the gene ends were 4 bases for V and 5 bases for J; bases not matched to a gene: 16. CDR3 coding DNA: TGTGCCAGCAGCTCCCTCCCCCCCACAGGGGGTAGCAACGAGCAGTACTTC. Its translation: CASSSLPPTGGSNEQYF. Combining the CDR3 with reference TRBV7-6 and TRBJ2-7 gives the whole variable domain GAGVSQSPRYKVTKRGQDVALRCDPISGHVSLYWYRQALGQGPEFLTYFNYEAQQDKSGLPNDRFSAERPEGSISTLTIQRTEQRDSAMYRCASSSLPPTGGSNEQYFGPGTRLTVT.

This clone was observed a few times. V and J are TRBV27 and TRBJ2-2, with a weak D call TRBD2 (5 bases). With 6 bases removed from V and 4 bases from J, the gap between germline ends came to 18 bases. Germline V gene lookup returns CDR1 MNHEY and CDR2 SMNVEV (reference sequence). The CDR3 is 16 amino acids. CDR3 nucleotides: TGTGCCAGCAGCCTTATCGGCTTCGAGGGCACCGGGGAGCTGTTTTTT. As protein: CASSLIGFEGTGELFF.

The CDR3 here is CASSQTSGRSPNEQYF. As DNA, the CDR3 is TGCGCCAGCAGCCAGACTAGCGGGAGAAGCCCCAACGAGCAGTACTTC. The gene calls are TRBV4-1 and TRBJ2-7; 12 nucleotides agree with TRBD2. After removal of 3 bases from V and 5 bases from J, the junction contained 8 bases not matched to a gene. Germline V gene sequence: CDR1 MGHRA, CDR2 YSYEKL. The CDR3 is 16 residues long.

In this sample, this clone turned up a few times. V and J are TRBV25-1 and TRBJ1-2, with D tentatively TRBD1 (5 bases). The germline gives CDR1 MGHDK, CDR2 SYGVNS. V shed 5 bases and J shed 6 bases, with 13 bases lying between them. This CDR3 is 13 amino acids long. Here the CDR3 DNA reads TGTGCCAGCAGTAAGACAGAAAGAAATGGCTACACCTTC. Its protein product is CASSKTERNGYTF.

This clone was seen more than once but under ten times. The chain joins TRBV6-5 to TRBJ1-2, with D perhaps matching TRBD1 (5 bases). The CDR3 has 12 residues. Germline CDR1 MNHEY, CDR2 SVGAGI. V was trimmed by 0 bases and J by 8 bases, leaving 7 bases between them. The CDR3 sequence: CASSYSGAGYTF. CDR3 coding DNA: TGTGCCAGCAGTTACTCAGGGGCCGGCTACACCTTC.

This rearrangement joins TRBV19 to TRBJ1-2, with 9 bases that match TRBD1. Germline CDR1 reads LNHDA; CDR2 reads SQIVND (reference sequence). The CDR3 extends over 14 amino acids. With 7 bases clipped from V and 2 bases from J, the junction kept 5 bases outside the gene matches. The CDR3 protein is CASNVGTGNYGYTF. The CDR3 nucleotides read TGTGCCAGTAACGTCGGGACAGGGAACTATGGCTACACCTTC.

This clone was detected only a few times. The genes are TRBV9 and TRBJ1-4; D perhaps matches TRBD1 (6 bases). This CDR3 has 16 amino acids. Germline CDR1 is SGDLS and CDR2 is YYNGEE. V was shortened by 2 bases and J by 0 bases, with 11 bases between the two germline ends. The CDR3 reads CASSVDSYATNEKLFF. The DNA for the CDR3 is TGTGCCAGCAGCGTGGACAGCTATGCAACTAATGAAAAACTGTTTTTT.